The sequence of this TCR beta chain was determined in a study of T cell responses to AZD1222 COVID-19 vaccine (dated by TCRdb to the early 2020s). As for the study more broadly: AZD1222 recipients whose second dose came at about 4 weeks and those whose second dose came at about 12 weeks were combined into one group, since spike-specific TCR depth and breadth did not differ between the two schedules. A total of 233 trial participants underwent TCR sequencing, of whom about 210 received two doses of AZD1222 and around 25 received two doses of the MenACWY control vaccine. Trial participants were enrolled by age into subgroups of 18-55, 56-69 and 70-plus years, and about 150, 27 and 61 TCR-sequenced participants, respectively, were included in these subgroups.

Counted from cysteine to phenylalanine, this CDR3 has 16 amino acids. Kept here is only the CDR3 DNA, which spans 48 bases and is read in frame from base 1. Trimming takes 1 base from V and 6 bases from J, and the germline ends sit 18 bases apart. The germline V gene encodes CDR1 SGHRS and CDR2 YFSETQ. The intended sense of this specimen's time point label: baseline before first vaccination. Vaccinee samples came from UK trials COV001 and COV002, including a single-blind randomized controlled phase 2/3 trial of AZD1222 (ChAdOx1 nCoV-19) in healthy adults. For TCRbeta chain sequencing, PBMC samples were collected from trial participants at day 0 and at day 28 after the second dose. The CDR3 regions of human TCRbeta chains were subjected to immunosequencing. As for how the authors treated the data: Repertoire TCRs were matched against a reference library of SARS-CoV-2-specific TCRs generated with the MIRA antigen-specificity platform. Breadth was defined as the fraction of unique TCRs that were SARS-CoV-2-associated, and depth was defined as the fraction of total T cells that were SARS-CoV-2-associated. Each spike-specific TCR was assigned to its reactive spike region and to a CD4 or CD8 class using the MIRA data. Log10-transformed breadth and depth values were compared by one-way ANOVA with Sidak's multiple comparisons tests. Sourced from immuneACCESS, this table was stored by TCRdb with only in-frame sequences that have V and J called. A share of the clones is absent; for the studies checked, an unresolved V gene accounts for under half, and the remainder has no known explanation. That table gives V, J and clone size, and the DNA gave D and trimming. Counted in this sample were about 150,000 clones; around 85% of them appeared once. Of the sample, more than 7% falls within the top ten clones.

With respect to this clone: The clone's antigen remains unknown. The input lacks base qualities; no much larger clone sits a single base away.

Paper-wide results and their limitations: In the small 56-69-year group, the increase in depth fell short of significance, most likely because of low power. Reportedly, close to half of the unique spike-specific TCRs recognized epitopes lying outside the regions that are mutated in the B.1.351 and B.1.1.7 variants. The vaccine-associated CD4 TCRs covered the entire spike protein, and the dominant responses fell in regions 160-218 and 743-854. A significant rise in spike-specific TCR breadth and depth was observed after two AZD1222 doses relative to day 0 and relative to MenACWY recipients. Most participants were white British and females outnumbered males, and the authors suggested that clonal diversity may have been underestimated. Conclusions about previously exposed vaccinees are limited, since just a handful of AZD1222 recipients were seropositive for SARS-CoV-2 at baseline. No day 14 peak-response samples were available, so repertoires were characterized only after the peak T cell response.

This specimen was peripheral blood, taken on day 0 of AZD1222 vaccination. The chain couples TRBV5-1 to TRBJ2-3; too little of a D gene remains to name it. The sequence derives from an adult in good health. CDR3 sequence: CASSLLGYSGADTQYF. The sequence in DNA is TGCGCCAGCAGCTTGTTAGGGTATTCTGGAGCGGATACGCAGTATTTT.